The T cell receptor beta chain described here comes from a study of response to subunit inactivated influenza vaccine. Per germline, CDR1 SGHTA and CDR2 FQGNSA. The germline V and J ends were trimmed by 3 bases and 4 bases, with 19 bases remaining between them. The CDR3 is 17 residues long. Whole-study results and caveats: There was a suggestion from the authors that each seasonal influenza vaccination recruits few new T cells.

As to this clonotype: Antigen unknown.

TCRdb itself ran the RT-PCR reads through MiXCR, one entry per CDR3 protein. The table lists a few hundred thousand distinct CDR3 sequences, less than 25% of them singletons. The chain joins TRBV7-2 to TRBJ2-1; D is possibly TRBD2 (5 bases). This receptor was identified in a man aged 45-69 years who received an inactivated influenza vaccine. Sample: PBMCs from blood, taken approximately 20 months after vaccination. CDR3 DNA sequence: TGTGCCAGCAGCTTTTGGGTAGCGCCTCCCCTGTACAATGAGCAGTTCTTC. As protein: CASSFWVAPPLYNEQFF.